What follows is one T cell receptor beta chain and its context. This sample stems from a study of T cell changes during pregnancy in multiple sclerosis. Trimming took 0 bases from V and 2 from J, leaving 7 bases between them. CDR1 is MNHEY, CDR2 SMNVEV, per germline (reference sequence). This CDR3 spans 14 amino acids. Method: immunoSEQ multiplex PCR; TCRdb's copy keeps in-frame clones and lacks some. Of 60,000 to 75,000 clones detected, approximately 95% appear once; the ten largest clones hold 3.2%. This material consisted of CD8+ T cells from peripheral blood mononuclear cells, taken in the second trimester of pregnancy. V gene TRBV27 combines with J gene TRBJ1-2; D is ambiguous. This sequence was found in a female donor with multiple sclerosis, enrolled in a pregnancy study. CDR3 protein: CASSLSEGNYGYTF. The CDR3, as DNA: TGTGCCAGCAGTTTATCGGAGGGAAACTATGGCTACACCTTC.